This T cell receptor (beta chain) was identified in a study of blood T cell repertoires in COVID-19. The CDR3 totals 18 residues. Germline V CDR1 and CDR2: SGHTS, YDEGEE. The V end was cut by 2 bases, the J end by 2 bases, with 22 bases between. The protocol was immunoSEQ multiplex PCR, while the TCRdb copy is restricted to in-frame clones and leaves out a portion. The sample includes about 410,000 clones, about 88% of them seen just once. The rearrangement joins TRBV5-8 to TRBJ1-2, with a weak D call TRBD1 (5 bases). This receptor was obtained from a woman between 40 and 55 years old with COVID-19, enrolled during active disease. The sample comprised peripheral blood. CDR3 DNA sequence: TGTGCCAGCAGCTTTCTTTCGGGACTAACCCCGGCAAACTATGGCTACACCTTC. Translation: CASSFLSGLTPANYGYTF.